Included here is one T cell receptor beta chain sequence, with context. Antigen: not known. This CDR3 spans 15 amino acids. The germline V gene has CDR1 LNHDA and CDR2 SQIVND (reference sequence). V lost 3 bases and J lost 5, with 15 bases in between. Clones were read by immunoSEQ multiplex PCR, and TCRdb kept only the in-frame ones, dropping some. In the table there are about 130,000 clones, about 85% of which are singletons. This specimen comes from a study of cytotoxic CD8 clonotypes in ibrutinib-treated CLL. Study summary: Mean yields were around 250,000 productive templates and 80,000 to 95,000 productive rearrangements per sample. Study findings and constraints: Timing of sampling differed between sustained-remission and progressing patients. On treatment, the uncommon public clonotypes contracted or remained stable. Baseline values of clonality outstripped age-matched healthy donors and followed circulating CD8+ T-cell counts.

The specimen comprised PBMCs, sampled after 24 months of ibrutinib treatment. This clonotype was sampled from a human donor with chronic lymphocytic leukemia. The chain joins TRBV19 to TRBJ2-3; D remains unclear. CDR3 protein: CASSIMAVQGDTQYF. The CDR3 DNA reads TGTGCCAGTAGTATTATGGCAGTCCAAGGAGATACGCAGTATTTT.